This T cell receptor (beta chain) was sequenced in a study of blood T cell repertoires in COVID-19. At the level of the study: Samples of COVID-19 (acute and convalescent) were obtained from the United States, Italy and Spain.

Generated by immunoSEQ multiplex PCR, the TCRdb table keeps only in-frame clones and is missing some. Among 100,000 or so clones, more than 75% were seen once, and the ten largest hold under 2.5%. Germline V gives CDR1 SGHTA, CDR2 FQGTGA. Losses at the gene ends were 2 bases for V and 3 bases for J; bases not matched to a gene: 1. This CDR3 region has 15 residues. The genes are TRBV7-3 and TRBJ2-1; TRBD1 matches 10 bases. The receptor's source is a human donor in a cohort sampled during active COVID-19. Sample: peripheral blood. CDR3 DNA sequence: TGTGCCAGCAGCTTAGACAGGGGGCTCTACAATGAGCAGTTCTTC. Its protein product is CASSLDRGLYNEQFF. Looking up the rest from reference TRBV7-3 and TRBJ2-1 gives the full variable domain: GAGVSQTPSNKVTEKGKYVELRCDPISGHTALYWYRQSLGQGPEFLIYFQGTGAADDSGLPNDRFFAVRPEGSVSTLKIQRTERGDSAVYLCASSLDRGLYNEQFFGPGTRLTVL.